This TCR beta chain is from a study of T cells in Graves' hyperthyroidism and ophthalmopathy. Broader study findings: Ophthalmopathy cases were set apart from stable hyperthyroidism by a 13 V-J model.

Amplification yielded TCR beta CDR3 regions, with RNA transcripts as the source. HTBI primers were the set used in a first-round RT-PCR of the TCR CDR3. From the multiplex PCR reads, TCRdb called clonotypes with MiXCR, one entry per CDR3 protein. The repertoire includes a few hundred thousand distinct CDR3 sequences, more than 12% of them detected once, and 30% to 35% sits in the top ten. On this clonotype: The antigen is undetermined.

Each diagnosis was grounded in clinical symptoms, serum thyroxine and TRAb, thyroid ultrasound, and orbital computed tomography. It was around 10 ml of fresh peripheral blood that supplied the PBMCs. J was trimmed by 0 bases and V by 7 bases; bases with no gene match: 5. The CDR3 runs 17 residues. Germline assignment: CDR1 MDHEN and CDR2 SYDVKM. This TCR was recovered from a woman aged 25 to 39 with Graves' hyperthyroidism. Material: blood. The genes are TRBV28 and TRBJ2-1; 14 bases line up with TRBD2. The CDR3 is CASTSGTSGSSYNEQFF. CDR3 bases: TGTGCCAGCACCTCCGGGACTAGCGGGAGCTCCTACAATGAGCAGTTCTTC.